Reported below is one T cell receptor (beta chain). Antigen specificity is unknown. Combining a sample-barcoded 5' primer with a J-beta primer mix, a second PCR ran for roughly 6 to 12 cycles. Each of the samples gave a minimum of 2.5 million paired-end reads that contained CDR3. Each CDR3 protein gets one entry after TCRdb re-called the 5' RACE reads with MiXCR. Of over a million distinct CDR3 sequences in the sample, around 59% were seen once. This CDR3 has 13 amino acids. The V gene lost 5 bases and the J gene lost 11 bases, with 18 bases spanning the gap. Germline CDR1 and CDR2: MNHNS and SASEGT. This sample was taken from a study of blood T cells in healthy people across ages. Study context: About one barcoded beta molecule was captured per two T cells (by template switching).

Overall study findings and caveats: Long-lived donors exceeded aged donors in naive CD4+ cells and diversity.

The receptor was isolated from a man aged 18-30 years in good health. The chain recombines TRBV6-1 with TRBJ2-5; no clear D. Input material: blood. The CDR3 reads CASSLYTGNEQYF. DNA for the CDR3: TGTGCCAGCAGTTTATATACGGGCAATGAGCAGTACTTC.